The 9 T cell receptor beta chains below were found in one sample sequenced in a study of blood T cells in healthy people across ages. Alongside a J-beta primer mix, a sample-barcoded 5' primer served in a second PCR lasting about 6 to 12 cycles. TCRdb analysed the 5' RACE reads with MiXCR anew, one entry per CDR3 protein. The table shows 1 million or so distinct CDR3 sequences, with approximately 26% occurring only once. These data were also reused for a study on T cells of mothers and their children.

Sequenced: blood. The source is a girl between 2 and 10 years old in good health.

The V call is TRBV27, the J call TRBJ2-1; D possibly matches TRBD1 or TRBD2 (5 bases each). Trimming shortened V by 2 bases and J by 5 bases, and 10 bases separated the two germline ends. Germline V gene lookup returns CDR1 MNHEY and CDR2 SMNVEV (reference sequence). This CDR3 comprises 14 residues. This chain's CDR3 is CASSLRDGHNEQFF. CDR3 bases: TGTGCCAGCAGTTTACGGGACGGTCACAATGAGCAGTTCTTC.

CDR3 sequence reads: CASSLSRQGAAGANVLTF. The CDR3 bases are TGCGCCAGCAGCTTGAGCCGACAGGGGGCGGCTGGGGCCAACGTCCTGACTTTC. The chain couples TRBV5-1 to TRBJ2-6, with 10 bases identical to TRBD1. The ends lost 1 base at V and 2 bases at J; junction bases unmatched: 6. Germline V CDR1 and CDR2: SGHRS, YFSETQ. The CDR3 runs 18 residues.

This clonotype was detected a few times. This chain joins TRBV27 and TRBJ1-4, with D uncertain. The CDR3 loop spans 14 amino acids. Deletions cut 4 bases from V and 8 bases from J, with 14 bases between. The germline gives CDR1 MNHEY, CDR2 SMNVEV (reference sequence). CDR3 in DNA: TGTGCCAGCAGTTCCGCCTGGGGTCAGGAAAAACTGTTTTTT. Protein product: CASSSAWGQEKLFF.

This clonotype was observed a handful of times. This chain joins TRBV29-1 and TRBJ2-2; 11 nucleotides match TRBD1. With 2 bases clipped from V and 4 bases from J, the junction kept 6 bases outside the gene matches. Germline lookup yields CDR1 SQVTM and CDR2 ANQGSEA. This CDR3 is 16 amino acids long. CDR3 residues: CSVEIPDRGPTGELFF. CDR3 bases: TGCAGCGTTGAAATCCCGGACAGGGGGCCCACCGGGGAGCTGTTTTTT.

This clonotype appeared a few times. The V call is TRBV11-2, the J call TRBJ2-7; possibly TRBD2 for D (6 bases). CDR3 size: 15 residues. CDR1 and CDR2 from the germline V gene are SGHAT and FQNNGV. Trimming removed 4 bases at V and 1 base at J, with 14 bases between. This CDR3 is CASSYLRDSSYEQYF. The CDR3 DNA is TGTGCCAGCAGCTACCTCCGGGACTCTTCCTACGAGCAGTACTTC.

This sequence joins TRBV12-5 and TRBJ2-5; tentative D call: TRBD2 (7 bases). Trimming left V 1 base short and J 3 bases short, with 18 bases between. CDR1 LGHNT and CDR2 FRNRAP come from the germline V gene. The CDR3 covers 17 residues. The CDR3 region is CASGLARGGAIKETQYF. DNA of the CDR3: TGTGCTAGTGGTTTGGCCCGAGGGGGGGCTATTAAAGAGACCCAGTACTTC.

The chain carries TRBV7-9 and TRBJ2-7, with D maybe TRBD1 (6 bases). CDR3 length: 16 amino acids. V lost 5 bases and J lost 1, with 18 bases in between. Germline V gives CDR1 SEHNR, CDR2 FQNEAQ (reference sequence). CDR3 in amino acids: CASSGVGTKTSYEQYF. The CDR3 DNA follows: TGTGCCAGCAGCGGGGTTGGGACAAAAACTTCCTACGAGCAGTACTTC. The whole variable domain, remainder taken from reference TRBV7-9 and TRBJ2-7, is DTGVSQNPRHKITKRGQNVTFRCDPISEHNRLYWYRQTLGQGPEFLTYFQNEAQLEKSRLLSDRFSAERPKGSFSTLEIQRTEQGDSAMYLCASSGVGTKTSYEQYFGPGTRLTVT.

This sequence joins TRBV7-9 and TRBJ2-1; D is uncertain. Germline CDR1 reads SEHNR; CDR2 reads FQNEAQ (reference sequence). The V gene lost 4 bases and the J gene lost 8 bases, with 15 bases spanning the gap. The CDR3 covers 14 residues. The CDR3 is CASSSPGNSDEQFF. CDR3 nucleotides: TGTGCCAGCAGCTCCCCAGGAAATTCGGATGAGCAGTTCTTC.

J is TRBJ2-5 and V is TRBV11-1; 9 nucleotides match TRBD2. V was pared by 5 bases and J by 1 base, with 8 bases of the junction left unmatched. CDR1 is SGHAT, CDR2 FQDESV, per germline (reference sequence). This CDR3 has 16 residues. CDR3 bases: TGTGCCAGCAGCCTACGGACTAGCGCCCGCCAAGAGACCCAGTACTTC. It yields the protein CASSLRTSARQETQYF.